These 11 T cell receptor beta chains originate from one sample sequenced in a study of shared clonotypes between healthy human individuals. Assay: immunoSEQ multiplex PCR; the TCRdb copy retains only in-frame clones and omits some. Of under 1,100,000 clones in the sample, roughly 80% were seen once. The sequenced sample consisted of memory CD4+ T cells sorted from blood. Subset given: CD45RA-negative fraction. The source is a young man in good health.

This chain uses TRBV5-1 with TRBJ2-5, with 14 bases fitting TRBD2. The V and J ends lost 4 bases and 4 bases, in that order; junction bases with no gene match: 6. CDR1 is SGHRS and CDR2 is YFSETQ in the germline V gene. The CDR3 is 16 amino acids. CDR3 loop: CASSPATSGRVETQYF. CDR3 DNA sequence: TGCGCCAGCAGCCCCGCGACTAGCGGGAGGGTAGAGACCCAGTACTTC.

CDR3 coding DNA: TGCGCCAGCAGCGCGTCCGGGACACAAGAGACCCAGTACTTC. Translation gives CASSASGTQETQYF. The chain couples TRBV5-1 to TRBJ2-5; possible D gene TRBD1, 6 bases. V dropped 4 bases and J dropped 2 bases, with 12 bases sitting between them. Germline CDR1 reads SGHRS; CDR2 reads YFSETQ. This CDR3 spans 14 amino acids.

The chain couples TRBV10-1 to TRBJ2-1; TRBD1 agrees at 8 bases. The V segment lost 4 bases and the J segment 0 bases; nucleotides outside the gene matches: 2. The CDR3 runs to 15 residues. Germline V gene sequence: CDR1 WNHNN, CDR2 SYGVQD (reference sequence). The CDR3: CASSGGQGSYNEQFF. For the CDR3, the DNA is TGCGCCAGCAGTGGAGGACAGGGCTCCTACAATGAGCAGTTCTTC.

The CDR3 protein is CAWSSSGANVLTF. In nucleotides, the CDR3 is TGTGCCTGGAGTAGCTCTGGGGCCAACGTCCTGACTTTC. This chain uses TRBV30 with TRBJ2-6; D remains unclear. The CDR3 runs to 13 residues. CDR1 and CDR2 from the germline V gene are GTSNPN and SVGIG (reference sequence). Trimming cost V 2 bases and J 0 bases, with 2 bases left between them.

The chain uses TRBV30 and TRBJ1-1; D is unclear. This CDR3 region has 11 residues. CDR1 and CDR2 (germline): GTSNPN, SVGIG (reference sequence). Trimming removed 2 bases from V and 11 bases from J, with 12 bases in between. Here the CDR3 reads CAWSTTRHAFF. CDR3 sequence (DNA): TGTGCCTGGAGTACCACTCGACACGCTTTCTTT.

V and J are TRBV23-1 and TRBJ1-1; 7 bases match TRBD1. TRBV23-1 is an ORF, with its function uncertain. Unmatched junction bases numbered 11, after V lost 2 bases and J lost 2 bases. CDR3 length equals 17 residues. CDR3 sequence (DNA): TGCGCCAGCAGTCAAAAATACGAAGGACAGGCTAACACTGAAGCTTTCTTT. The encoded protein is CASSQKYEGQANTEAFF.

As to this clone: Other DNA sequences in this sample translate to the same CDR3. The V and J genes are TRBV5-4 and TRBJ1-2, with 7 bases matching TRBD1. Trimming took 4 bases from V and 3 from J; bases not matched to a gene: 9. Germline assignment: CDR1 SGHNT and CDR2 YYREEE (reference sequence). This CDR3 contains 15 residues. In nucleotides, the CDR3 is TGTGCCAGCAGCCCCCGGACAGGCGGGGACTATGGCTACACCTTC. Its translation is CASSPRTGGDYGYTF.

Concerning this clone itself: The same CDR3 is also encoded by other DNA sequences in this sample. The chain combines TRBV29-1 with TRBJ2-5; 8 bases align to TRBD1. The germline gives CDR1 SQVTM, CDR2 ANQGSEA. The CDR3 runs to 12 residues. V was clipped by 7 bases and J by 5 bases; unmatched bases: 6. DNA for the CDR3: TGCAGCGCCGACAGGGGAGTGGAGACCCAGTACTTC. Its protein is CSADRGVETQYF.

This clone appeared a few times. In DNA form, the CDR3 reads TGTGCCAGCAGTGAAGCGGGGACAGGGCCTGGAAACACCATATATTTT. Encoded protein: CASSEAGTGPGNTIYF. V gene TRBV6-1 combines with J gene TRBJ1-3, with 9 positions matching TRBD1. CDR3 length equals 16 residues. Germline-derived CDR1 and CDR2 are MNHNS and SASEGT. The V segment lost 0 bases and the J segment 2 bases; nucleotides outside the gene matches: 2.

The CDR3 coding sequence is TGCGCCAGCAGCCAAGTTCACTGGGAGGGTCAGCCCCAGCATTTT. It codes for CASSQVHWEGQPQHF. The V call is TRBV4-1, the J call TRBJ1-5, with no clear D. Germline CDR1 and CDR2: MGHRA and YSYEKL. Trimming removed 1 base from V and 6 bases from J, with 13 bases in between. This CDR3 comprises 15 residues.

This sequence joins TRBV6-6 and TRBJ2-7, with 7 bases identical to TRBD1. The CDR3 is 14 residues long. Germline V gene lookup returns CDR1 MNHNY and CDR2 SVGAGI (reference sequence). With 8 bases clipped from V and 2 bases from J, the junction kept 9 bases outside the gene matches. CDR3 in amino acids: CASAQGPLPYEQYF. Here the CDR3 DNA reads TGTGCCAGCGCACAGGGGCCCTTACCCTACGAGCAGTACTTC.